This TCR beta chain came from a study of cytomegalovirus exposure and HLA in healthy donors. The germline V gene has CDR1 SGHVS and CDR2 FQNEAQ. V was clipped by 1 base and J by 0 bases, with 7 bases between them. The CDR3 is 15 residues long. PCR used 60 Vbeta primers and 13 Jbeta primers. Authors' processing steps: It was a later analysis that counted tens of millions of unique TCR beta chains, of which 9.5 million to 14 million were shared. TCRdb's table, derived via immunoSEQ multiplex PCR, lists solely in-frame clones and lacks some. D and trimming were read from the DNA, whereas the V and J calls and clone size are those reported in that table. Of roughly 120,000 clones in the sample, approximately 72% are singletons; the top ten hold roughly 8.2%.

This rearrangement joins TRBV7-8 to TRBJ2-1, with D possibly being TRBD2 (5 bases). The receptor was derived from a woman aged 40-49 years in good health and CMV-seropositive. The sequenced material came from PBMCs. The chain's CDR3 is CASSLDRGSYNEQFF. In nucleotides, the CDR3 is TGTGCCAGCAGCTTAGACCGGGGCTCCTACAATGAGCAGTTCTTC.